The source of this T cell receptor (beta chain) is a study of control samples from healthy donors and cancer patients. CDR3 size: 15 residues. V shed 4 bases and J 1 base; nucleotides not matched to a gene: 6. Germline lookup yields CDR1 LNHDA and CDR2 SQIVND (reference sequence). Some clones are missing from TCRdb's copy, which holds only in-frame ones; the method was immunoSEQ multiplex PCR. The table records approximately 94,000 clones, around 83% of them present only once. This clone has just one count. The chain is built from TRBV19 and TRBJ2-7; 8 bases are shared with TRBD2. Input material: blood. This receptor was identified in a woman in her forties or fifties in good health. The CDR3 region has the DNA TGTGCCAGTAGTACCCGACTAGCGAGTTCCTACGAGCAGTACTTC. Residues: CASSTRLASSYEQYF.